This T cell receptor (beta chain) was observed in a study of T cells in Graves' hyperthyroidism and ophthalmopathy. General observations from the study: Most expanded thyroid clonotypes above 0.001 recurred in blood.

Graves' hyperthyroidism qualified as stable when ophthalmopathy did not progress within 18 months. Researchers amplified the TCR beta CDR3 regions from RNA transcripts. HTBI primers were employed in a first-round RT-PCR of the TCR CDR3. TCRdb redid the calling of the multiplex PCR reads with MiXCR, one entry per CDR3 protein. The sample holds a few hundred thousand distinct CDR3 sequences; about 45% are singletons and the top ten take approximately 8.4%. A few counts support this clonotype. Its antigen is unknown. The conserved phenylalanine or tryptophan normally closing the CDR3 is absent here, so this likely arose from a read error. Per germline, CDR1 GTSNPN and CDR2 SVGIG (reference sequence). J was trimmed by 11 bases and V by 3 bases; bases with no gene match: 10. The CDR3 has 13 amino acids.

The specimen sequenced was peripheral blood or thyroid tissue (not recorded which). The chain joins TRBV30 to TRBJ1-5; 7 nucleotides line up with TRBD1. The sequence came from a young woman with Graves' hyperthyroidism. The CDR3 DNA follows: TGTGCCTGGAGCGAAGGACAGGAGGCTGCCCAGCATCTT. Its protein product is CAWSEGQEAAQHL.